This TCR beta chain was sequenced during a study of blood T cell repertoires in COVID-19. Authors' analysis steps: For nucleated cells, counts were estimated from reference gene primer amplification. Here immunoSEQ multiplex PCR was the method, and the copy in TCRdb shows in-frame clones only, minus some. That table gives V, J and clone size, and the DNA gave D and trimming. The data contain approximately 210,000 clones, 88% of them singletons. V shed 3 bases, J shed 3 bases, and the junction held 4 bases outside the gene matches. Germline V CDR1 and CDR2: MNHEY, SMNVEV (reference sequence). The CDR3 has 14 amino acids.

The receptor comes from a woman in her forties or fifties with acute COVID-19. Sequencing was carried out using PBMCs or T cells enriched from blood (not recorded which). The genes are TRBV27 and TRBJ2-7, with 8 bases identical to TRBD2. As DNA, the CDR3 is TGTGCCAGCAGTTTCAGCGGGAGTCTCTACGAGCAGTACTTC. This translates into CASSFSGSLYEQYF.